This TCR beta chain was retrieved from a study of blood T cell repertoires in COVID-19. As for the study in general: From the United States, Italy and Spain came samples of acute and convalescent COVID-19.

As processed by the authors: From reference gene primer amplification, estimates of nucleated cell counts were derived. Assay: immunoSEQ multiplex PCR; the TCRdb copy retains only in-frame clones and omits some. V, J and clone size derive from that table, while D and trimming were established from the DNA sequence. The sample holds 200,000 to 250,000 clones, 85% seen once. Individuals drawn from 24 US areas were roughly 18 to 89 years old. Sequencing was done on a sample of PBMCs or T cells enriched from blood (not recorded which). The receptor's source is a woman aged 50 to 60 with acute COVID-19.

Written as DNA, the CDR3 is TGCGCCAGCAGTTCGGGACAGGAGGAGAATTCACCCCTCCACTTT. Protein: CASSSGQEENSPLHF. The chain couples TRBV10-1 to TRBJ1-6, with TRBD1 identical over 8 bases. This CDR3 has 15 amino acids. Germline loops: CDR1 WNHNN, CDR2 SYGVQD (reference sequence). V lost 5 bases to trimming and J lost 7 bases; unmatched junction nucleotides: 7.